This T cell receptor (beta chain) is drawn from a study of identifying expanded T cells in peripheral blood (dated by TCRdb to the late 2010s). Looking at the study overall: Technical replicates were generated by sequencing separate aliquots of the same genomic DNA pool, and four replicates were compared pairwise. What the work shows at the level of the full study, not this receptor alone: The authors expected that over much longer intervals, such as months to years, biological variance in healthy repertoires might increase even further. Across all healthy-donor time intervals, the beta-binomial model significantly lowered both the number of clones called differentially abundant and the false-positive rate. Between technical replicates the binomial model flagged approximately 1.2 differentially abundant clones, whereas over roughly two weeks the binomial model flagged about 15 and over approximately 4 weeks approximately 20. In all healthy donors, the variance in clone template counts between samples taken two weeks apart rose significantly as total template count increased.

During the collection period, no infections or other immune events were recorded for the healthy donors. Healthy-donor blood repertoires served as a training cohort to calibrate time-dependent variance in a beta-binomial model of T-cell clone differential abundance. The training cohort was composed of approximately ten healthy donors, 3 female and 7 male. Donor ages ranged from about 29 to 65 years, with an average of approximately 43 years. Whole blood was collected from each healthy donor at three time points spaced about two weeks apart and obtained from a commercial supplier. For immunosequencing, genomic DNA was extracted from unsorted whole blood. TCRbeta CDR3 regions were profiled by bias-controlled multiplex PCR amplification of genomic DNA with the immunoSEQ Assay. The study's own analysis went as follows. The absolute abundance of each unique TCRbeta CDR3 region was quantified after sequences were collapsed and filtered. Differential abundance was assessed using a binomial (Fisher-equivalent) model and a beta-binomial model in which time-dependent variance fitted from healthy donors was added. Clones with fewer than 5 combined templates were removed, and a clone was called differentially abundant if the clone's Benjamini-Hochberg FDR was below 0.01. In the beta-binomial model, variance was expressed as a function of the total template count across the two samples, in the form v = (b*log(k)+a)^2. In its TCRdb copy, this immuneACCESS table keeps in-frame sequences only and misses some clones. Where compared with another copy, unresolved V genes explain less than half of these, and the others have no known cause. V and J calls and clone size are given by that table; D and trimming were obtained from the DNA. This sample has about 54,000 clones in its table, and roughly 90% of those were observed once. Together, the top ten hold about 3.8% of the sample.

A distance of 10 bases separates the germline ends of V and J, which lose 4 bases and 6 bases respectively. Per the germline V gene, SQVTM is the CDR1 and ANQGSEA is the CDR2. Including the terminal cysteine and phenylalanine, the CDR3 comprises 11 residues. This entry keeps only the CDR3 DNA: 33 bases, framed from base 1. Notes on this clone: It has no known antigen specificity. Base quality data are lacking; no much larger clone is found one base away.

The sample comprised blood. The sequence was obtained from a person between 18 and 75 years old in good health. The chain couples TRBV29-1 to TRBJ2-7, with the D gene tentatively TRBD1 or TRBD2, based on 6 matching bases in each. The nucleotides are TGCAGCGTTGGGGGGGCGGGCGAGCAGTACTTC. This gives the protein CSVGGAGEQYF.